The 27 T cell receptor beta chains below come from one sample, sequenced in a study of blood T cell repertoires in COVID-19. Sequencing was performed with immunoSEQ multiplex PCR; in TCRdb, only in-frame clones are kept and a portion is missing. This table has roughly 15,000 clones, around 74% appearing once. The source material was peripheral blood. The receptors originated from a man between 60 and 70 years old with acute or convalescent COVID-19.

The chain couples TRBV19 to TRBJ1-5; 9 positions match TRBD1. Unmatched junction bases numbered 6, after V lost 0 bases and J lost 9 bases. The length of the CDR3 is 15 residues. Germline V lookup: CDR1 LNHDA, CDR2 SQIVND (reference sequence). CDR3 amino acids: CASSIDLTGGSPQHF. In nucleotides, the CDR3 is TGTGCCAGTAGTATAGATCTGACAGGGGGATCGCCCCAGCATTTT.

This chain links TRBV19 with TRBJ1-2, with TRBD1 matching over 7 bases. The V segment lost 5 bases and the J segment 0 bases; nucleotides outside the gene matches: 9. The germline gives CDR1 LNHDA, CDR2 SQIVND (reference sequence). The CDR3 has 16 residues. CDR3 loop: CASSALGQPTNYGYTF. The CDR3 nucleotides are TGTGCCAGTAGTGCCTTGGGACAGCCGACTAACTATGGCTACACCTTC.

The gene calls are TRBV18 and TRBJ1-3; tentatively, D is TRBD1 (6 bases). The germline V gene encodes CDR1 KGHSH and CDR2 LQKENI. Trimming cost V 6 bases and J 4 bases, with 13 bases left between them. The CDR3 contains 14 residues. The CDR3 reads CASSKTGRGNTIYF. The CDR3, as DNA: TGTGCCAGCTCCAAAACAGGGCGCGGAAACACCATATATTTT. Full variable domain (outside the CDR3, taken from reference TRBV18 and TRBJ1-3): NAGVMQNPRHLVRRRGQEARLRCSPMKGHSHVYWYRQLPEEGLKFMVYLQKENIIDESGMPKERFSAEFPKEGPSILRIQQVVRGDSAAYFCASSKTGRGNTIYFGEGSWLTVV.

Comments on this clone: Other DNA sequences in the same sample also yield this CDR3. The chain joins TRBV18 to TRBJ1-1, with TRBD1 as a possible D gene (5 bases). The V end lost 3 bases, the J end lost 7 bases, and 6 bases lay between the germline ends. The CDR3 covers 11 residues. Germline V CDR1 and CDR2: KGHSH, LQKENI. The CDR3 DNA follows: TGTGCCAGCTCACCTGACAGTGAAGCTTTCTTT. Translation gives CASSPDSEAFF.

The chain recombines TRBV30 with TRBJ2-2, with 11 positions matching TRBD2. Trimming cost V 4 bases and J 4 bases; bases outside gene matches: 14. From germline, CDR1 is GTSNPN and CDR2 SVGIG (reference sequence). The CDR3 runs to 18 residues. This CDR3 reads CAWNLAGGPVAGTGELFF. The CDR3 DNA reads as TGTGCCTGGAACTTAGCGGGGGGGCCAGTCGCCGGCACCGGGGAGCTGTTTTTT.

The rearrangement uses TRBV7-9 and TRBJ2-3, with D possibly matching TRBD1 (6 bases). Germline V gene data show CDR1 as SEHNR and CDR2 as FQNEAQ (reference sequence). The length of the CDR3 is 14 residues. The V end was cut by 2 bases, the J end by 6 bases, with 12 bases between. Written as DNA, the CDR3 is TGTGCCAGCAGCTTAAACGCAGGGGCTGATACGCAGTATTTT. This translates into CASSLNAGADTQYF.

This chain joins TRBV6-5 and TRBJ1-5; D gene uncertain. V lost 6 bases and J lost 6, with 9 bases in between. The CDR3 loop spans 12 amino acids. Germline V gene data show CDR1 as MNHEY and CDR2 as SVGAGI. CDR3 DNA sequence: TGTGCCAGCAGCCGAGGTGGTCAGCCCCAGCATTTT. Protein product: CASSRGGQPQHF.

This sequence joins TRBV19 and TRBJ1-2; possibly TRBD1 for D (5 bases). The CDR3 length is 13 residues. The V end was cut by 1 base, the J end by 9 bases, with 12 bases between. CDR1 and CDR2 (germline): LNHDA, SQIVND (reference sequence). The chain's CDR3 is CASSIGQGGRYTF. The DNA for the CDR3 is TGTGCCAGTAGTATAGGCCAGGGCGGACGCTACACCTTC.

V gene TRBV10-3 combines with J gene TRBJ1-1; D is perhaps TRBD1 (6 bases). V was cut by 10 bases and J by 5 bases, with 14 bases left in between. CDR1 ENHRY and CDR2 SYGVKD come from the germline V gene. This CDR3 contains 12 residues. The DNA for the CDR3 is TGTGCCACCATGTATCAGGGGACTGAAGCTTTCTTT. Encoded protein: CATMYQGTEAFF.

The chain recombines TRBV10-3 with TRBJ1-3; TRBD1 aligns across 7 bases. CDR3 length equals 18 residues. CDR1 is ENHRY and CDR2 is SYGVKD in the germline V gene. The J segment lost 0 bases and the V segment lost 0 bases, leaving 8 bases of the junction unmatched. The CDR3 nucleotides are TGTGCCATCAGTGAGTCAAGACAGGGCTGGGGCTCTGGAAACACCATATATTTT. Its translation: CAISESRQGWGSGNTIYF.

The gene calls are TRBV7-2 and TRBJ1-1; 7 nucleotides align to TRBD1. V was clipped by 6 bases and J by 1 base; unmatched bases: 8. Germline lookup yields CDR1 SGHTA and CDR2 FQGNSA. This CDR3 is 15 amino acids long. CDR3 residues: CASRRGRGANTEAFF. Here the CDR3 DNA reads TGTGCCAGCAGGAGGGGGCGGGGAGCGAACACTGAAGCTTTCTTT.

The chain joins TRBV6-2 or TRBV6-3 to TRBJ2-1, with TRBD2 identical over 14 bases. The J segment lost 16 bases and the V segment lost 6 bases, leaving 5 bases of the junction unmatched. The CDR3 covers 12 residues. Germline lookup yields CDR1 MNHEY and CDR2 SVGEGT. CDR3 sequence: CASSQTSGRVFF. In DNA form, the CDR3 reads TGTGCCAGCAGCCAGACTAGCGGGAGGGTATTCTTC.

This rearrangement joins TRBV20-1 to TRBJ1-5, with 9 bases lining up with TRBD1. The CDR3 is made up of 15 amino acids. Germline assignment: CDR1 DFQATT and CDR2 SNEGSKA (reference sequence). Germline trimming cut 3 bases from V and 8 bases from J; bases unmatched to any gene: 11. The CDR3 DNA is TGCAGTGCTAGTTCGGACAGGGGATTTCTTAAGCCCCAGCATTTT. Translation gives CSASSDRGFLKPQHF.

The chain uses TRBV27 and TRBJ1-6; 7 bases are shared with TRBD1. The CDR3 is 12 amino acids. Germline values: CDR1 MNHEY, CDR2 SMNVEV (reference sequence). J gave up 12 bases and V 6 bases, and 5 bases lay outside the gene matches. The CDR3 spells CASRQGPLPLHF. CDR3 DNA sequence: TGTGCCAGCAGACAGGGGCCGTTACCCCTCCACTTT.

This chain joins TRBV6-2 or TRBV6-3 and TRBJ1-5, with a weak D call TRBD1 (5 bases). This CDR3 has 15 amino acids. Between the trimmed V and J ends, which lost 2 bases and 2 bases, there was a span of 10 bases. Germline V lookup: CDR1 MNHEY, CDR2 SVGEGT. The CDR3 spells CASSYPRDGNQPQHF. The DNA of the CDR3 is TGTGCCAGCAGTTACCCCAGGGATGGCAATCAGCCCCAGCATTTT.

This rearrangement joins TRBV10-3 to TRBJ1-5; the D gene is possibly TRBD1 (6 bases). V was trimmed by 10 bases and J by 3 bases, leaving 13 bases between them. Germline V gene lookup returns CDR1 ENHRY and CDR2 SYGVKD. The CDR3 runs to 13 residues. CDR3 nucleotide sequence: TGTGCCACGACGACAGGTTACAATCAGCCCCAGCATTTT. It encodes CATTTGYNQPQHF.

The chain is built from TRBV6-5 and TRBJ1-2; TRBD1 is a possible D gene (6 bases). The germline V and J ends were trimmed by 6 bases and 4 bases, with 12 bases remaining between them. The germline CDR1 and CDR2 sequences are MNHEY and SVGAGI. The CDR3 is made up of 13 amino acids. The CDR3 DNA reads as TGTGCCAGCAGCCCCGGACAGATCTATGGCTACACCTTC. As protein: CASSPGQIYGYTF.

CDR3 amino acids: CASSVGGGRTRGLKQYF. The CDR3 nucleotides are TGTGCCAGCAGCGTAGGAGGAGGACGGACAAGGGGGCTCAAGCAGTACTTC. J is TRBJ2-7 and V is TRBV9; 7 nucleotides align to TRBD1. The junction had 17 bases not matched to a gene; V was cut back by 0 bases and J by 8 bases. The CDR3 has 17 amino acids. Germline CDR1 and CDR2: SGDLS and YYNGEE.

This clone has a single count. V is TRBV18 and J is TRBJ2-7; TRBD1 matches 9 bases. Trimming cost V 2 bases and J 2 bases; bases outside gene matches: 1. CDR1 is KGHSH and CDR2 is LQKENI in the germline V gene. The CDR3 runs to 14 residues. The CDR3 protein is CASSPRDRAYEQYF. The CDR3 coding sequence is TGTGCCAGCTCACCAAGGGACAGGGCCTACGAGCAGTACTTC.

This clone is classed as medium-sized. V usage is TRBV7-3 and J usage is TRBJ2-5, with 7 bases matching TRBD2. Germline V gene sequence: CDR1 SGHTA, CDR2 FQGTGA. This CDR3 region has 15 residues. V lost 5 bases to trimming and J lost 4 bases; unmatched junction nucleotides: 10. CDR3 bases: TGTGCCAGCAGCGTCTCCGGGGGGAGTTTAGAGACCCAGTACTTC. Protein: CASSVSGGSLETQYF.

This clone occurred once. DNA for the CDR3: TGTGCCGCCTGCCTTTCGGGACAGGGGGTATACTCTGGAAACACCATATATTTT. Translating it yields CAACLSGQGVYSGNTIYF. V is TRBV24-1 and J is TRBJ1-3; 11 bases agree with TRBD1. From germline, CDR1 is KGHDR and CDR2 SFDVKD. This CDR3 region has 18 residues. The V segment lost 12 bases and the J segment 0 bases; nucleotides outside the gene matches: 15.

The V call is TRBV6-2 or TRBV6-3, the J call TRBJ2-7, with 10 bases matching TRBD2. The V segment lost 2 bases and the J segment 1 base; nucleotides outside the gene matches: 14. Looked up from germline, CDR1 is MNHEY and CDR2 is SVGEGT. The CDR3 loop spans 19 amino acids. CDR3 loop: CASSYPRRLAGVGSYEQYF. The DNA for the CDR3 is TGTGCCAGCAGTTACCCCAGGCGGCTAGCGGGAGTGGGGTCCTACGAGCAGTACTTC.

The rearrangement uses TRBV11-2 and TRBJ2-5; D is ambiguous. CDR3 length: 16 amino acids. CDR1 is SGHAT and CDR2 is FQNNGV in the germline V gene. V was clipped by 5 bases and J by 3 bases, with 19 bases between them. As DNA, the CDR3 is TGTGCCAGCAGCCCCGGAAGGATGTCAGGCGAAGAGACCCAGTACTTC. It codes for CASSPGRMSGEETQYF.

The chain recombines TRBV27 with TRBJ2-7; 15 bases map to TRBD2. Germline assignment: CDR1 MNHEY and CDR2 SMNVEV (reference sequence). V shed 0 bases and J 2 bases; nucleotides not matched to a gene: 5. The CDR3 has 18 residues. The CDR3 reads CASSLSGTSGRRPYEQYF. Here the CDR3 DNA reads TGTGCCAGCAGTTTATCCGGGACTAGCGGGAGGAGGCCCTACGAGCAGTACTTC.

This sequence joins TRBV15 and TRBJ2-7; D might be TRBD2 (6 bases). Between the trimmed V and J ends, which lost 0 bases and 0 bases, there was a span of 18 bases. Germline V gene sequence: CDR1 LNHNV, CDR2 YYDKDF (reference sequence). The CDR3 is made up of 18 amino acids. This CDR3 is CATSRDPFGGSISYEQYF. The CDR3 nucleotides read TGTGCCACCAGCAGAGATCCCTTTGGGGGGTCAATCTCCTACGAGCAGTACTTC.

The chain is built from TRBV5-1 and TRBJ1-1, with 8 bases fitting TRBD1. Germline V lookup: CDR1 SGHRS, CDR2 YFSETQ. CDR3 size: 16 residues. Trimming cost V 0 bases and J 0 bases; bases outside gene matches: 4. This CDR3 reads CASSLGTGGLNTEAFF. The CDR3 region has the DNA TGCGCCAGCAGCTTGGGAACAGGGGGATTGAACACTGAAGCTTTCTTT.

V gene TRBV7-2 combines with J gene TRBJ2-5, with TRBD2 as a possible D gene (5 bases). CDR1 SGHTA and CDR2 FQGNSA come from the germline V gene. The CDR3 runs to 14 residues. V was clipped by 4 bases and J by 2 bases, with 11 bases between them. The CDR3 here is CASSSGLIQETQYF. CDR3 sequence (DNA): TGTGCCAGCAGCTCAGGACTGATTCAAGAGACCCAGTACTTC.